This T cell receptor (beta chain) was retrieved from a study of cytomegalovirus exposure and HLA in healthy donors. The study, taken as a whole, reports: As was reported, the classifier diagnosed cytomegalovirus status with high specificity and sensitivity. Under in vitro conditions, three CMV-associated chains were confirmed as specific for CMV antigens. Later findings reportedly placed an Asian-associated ancestry cluster below the roughly 700-donor mean for N-insertions.

V gave up 5 bases and J gave up 9 bases; unmatched junction bases: 13. CDR1 is MDHEN and CDR2 is SYDVKM in the germline V gene. This CDR3 is 14 amino acids long. Concerning this clone: The antigen remains undetermined.

Vbeta (60) and Jbeta (13) primers were used in the PCR. The assay was immunoSEQ multiplex PCR, and TCRdb's table has in-frame clones only and misses some. The sample holds over 85,000 clones, roughly 80% seen once. This clonotype originated in a woman under 40 in good health and CMV-seronegative. The rearrangement uses TRBV28 and TRBJ2-7; 7 nucleotides line up with TRBD1. The sequencing input was PBMCs. CDR3 residues: CASSASTGRARQYF. The DNA of the CDR3 is TGTGCCAGCAGTGCGTCGACAGGGCGGGCGCGGCAGTACTTC.